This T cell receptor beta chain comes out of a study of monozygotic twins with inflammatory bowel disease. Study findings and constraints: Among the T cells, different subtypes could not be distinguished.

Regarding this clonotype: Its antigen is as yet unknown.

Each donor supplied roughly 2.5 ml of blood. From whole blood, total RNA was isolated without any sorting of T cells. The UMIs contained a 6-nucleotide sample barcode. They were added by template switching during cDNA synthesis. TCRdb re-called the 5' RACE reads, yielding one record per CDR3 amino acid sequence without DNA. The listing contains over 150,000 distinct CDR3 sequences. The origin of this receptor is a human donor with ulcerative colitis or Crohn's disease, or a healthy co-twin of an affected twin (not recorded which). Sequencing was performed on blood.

CDR3 sequence: CASHGPGNYGYTF. V gene TRBV2 combines with J gene TRBJ1-2. Germline V gene sequence: CDR1 SNHLY, CDR2 FYNNEI. The CDR3 has 13 amino acids.